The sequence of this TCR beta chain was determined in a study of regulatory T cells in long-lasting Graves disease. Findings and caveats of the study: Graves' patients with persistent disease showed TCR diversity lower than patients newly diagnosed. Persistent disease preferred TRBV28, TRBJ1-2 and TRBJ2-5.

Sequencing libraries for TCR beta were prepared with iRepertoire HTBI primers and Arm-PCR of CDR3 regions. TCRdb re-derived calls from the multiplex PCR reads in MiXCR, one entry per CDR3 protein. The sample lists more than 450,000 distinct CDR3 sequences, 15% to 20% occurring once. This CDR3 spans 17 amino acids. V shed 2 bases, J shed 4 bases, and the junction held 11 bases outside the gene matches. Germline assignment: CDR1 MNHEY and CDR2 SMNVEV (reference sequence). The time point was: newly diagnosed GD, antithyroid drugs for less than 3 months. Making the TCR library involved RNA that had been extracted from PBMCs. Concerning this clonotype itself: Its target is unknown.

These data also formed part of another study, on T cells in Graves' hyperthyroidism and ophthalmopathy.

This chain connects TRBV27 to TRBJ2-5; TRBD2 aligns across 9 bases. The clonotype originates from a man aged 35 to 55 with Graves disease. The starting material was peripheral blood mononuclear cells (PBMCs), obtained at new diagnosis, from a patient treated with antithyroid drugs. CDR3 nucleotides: TGTGCCAGCAGTTTAGCTCCCCCGGGACTAGCCGGAGAGACCCAGTACTTC. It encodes CASSLAPPGLAGETQYF.